The 21 T cell receptor beta chains given below trace back to one sample, sequenced in a study of neoadjuvant nivolumab and ipilimumab in lung cancer. TCRdb's copy holds only in-frame clones and misses some; the assay was immunoSEQ multiplex PCR. This sample has more than 40,000 clones; about 89% occur once, and the top ten carry more than 3%. The material sequenced was blood, taken before neoadjuvant nivolumab, alone or with ipilimumab. The receptor set was obtained from an adult with non-small cell lung cancer. Some clones in this sample may be carry-over from other donors' samples.

V and J are TRBV15 and TRBJ2-5; no clear D. The V gene's germline CDR1 is LNHNV and CDR2 YYDKDF (reference sequence). Trimming removed 0 bases at V and 3 bases at J, with 2 bases between. CDR3 length: 12 amino acids. CDR3 DNA: TGTGCCACCAGCAGAGAAGAAGAGACCCAGTACTTC. Protein sequence: CATSREEETQYF.

This clone was picked up one time. CDR3 region: CASSPPGLAGHANTGELFF. CDR3 in DNA: TGTGCCAGTAGTCCCCCGGGACTAGCGGGCCACGCGAACACCGGGGAGCTGTTTTTT. The chain uses TRBV19 and TRBJ2-2; 12 bases line up with TRBD2. Per the germline V gene, CDR1 is LNHDA and CDR2 is SQIVND (reference sequence). With 5 bases clipped from V and 0 bases from J, the junction kept 10 bases outside the gene matches. This CDR3 region has 19 residues.

The genes are TRBV27 and TRBJ2-5, with D perhaps matching TRBD1 or TRBD2 (5 bases each). CDR1 MNHEY and CDR2 SMNVEV come from the germline V gene (reference sequence). The germline V and J ends were trimmed by 2 bases and 2 bases, with 15 bases remaining between them. The CDR3 is made up of 16 amino acids. CDR3 DNA sequence: TGTGCCAGCAGTTTAAGGTCAGGGAGTCCGCAAGAGACCCAGTACTTC. The encoded protein is CASSLRSGSPQETQYF.

This clone turned up a few times. The genes are TRBV18 and TRBJ2-7, with 9 bases matching TRBD1. Germline V gives CDR1 KGHSH, CDR2 LQKENI. CDR3 length: 14 residues. V dropped 3 bases and J dropped 3; count of bases not matched to a gene: 3. CDR3 in amino acids: CASSPDRGRYEQYF. CDR3 DNA sequence: TGTGCCAGCTCACCGGACAGGGGACGCTACGAGCAGTACTTC.

This sequence joins TRBV19 and TRBJ2-5, with D maybe TRBD1 (5 bases). Germline V gives CDR1 LNHDA, CDR2 SQIVND (reference sequence). V was cut by 2 bases and J by 5 bases, with 15 bases left in between. The CDR3 length is 15 residues. CDR3 loop: CASSITTVPLETQYF. CDR3 bases: TGTGCCAGTAGTATAACGACAGTTCCCCTGGAGACCCAGTACTTC.

The J gene is TRBJ2-1, the V gene TRBV20-1; 10 bases map to TRBD1. The CDR3 is 11 amino acids. Germline trimming cut 5 bases from V and 14 bases from J; bases unmatched to any gene: 6. Germline-derived CDR1 and CDR2 are DFQATT and SNEGSKA (reference sequence). The CDR3 sequence is CSAWTGGEEFF. DNA for the CDR3: TGCAGTGCTTGGACAGGGGGAGAGGAGTTCTTC.

This clone was recorded only once. The chain combines TRBV5-1 with TRBJ2-2, with 9 nucleotides matching TRBD1. The CDR3 extends over 15 amino acids. Germline CDR1 and CDR2: SGHRS and YFSETQ. The V segment lost 4 bases and the J segment 7 bases; nucleotides outside the gene matches: 8. The CDR3 DNA reads TGCGCCAGCAGCCCTGACAGGGGGTTGGTCGGGGAGCTGTTTTTT. It encodes CASSPDRGLVGELFF.

The chain combines TRBV5-4 with TRBJ2-1; 14 bases align to TRBD2. This CDR3 is 15 amino acids long. The germline V gene encodes CDR1 SGHNT and CDR2 YYREEE (reference sequence). V lost 5 bases, J lost 10 bases, and 8 bases stayed unmatched. The CDR3 is CASRRTSGRRGEQFF. The CDR3 nucleotides read TGTGCCAGCAGGAGGACTAGCGGGAGGCGAGGAGAGCAGTTCTTC.

The chain has TRBV5-1 and TRBJ1-1; possible D gene TRBD1, 5 bases. Per germline, CDR1 SGHRS and CDR2 YFSETQ. This CDR3 has 17 residues. Trimming cost V 6 bases and J 4 bases, with 25 bases left between them. The CDR3 region has the DNA TGCGCCAGCACCCCACTCGGGGGGGACGGGAGCGCCACTGAAGCTTTCTTT. It is translated as CASTPLGGDGSATEAFF.

With respect to this clone: Other nucleotide sequences from this sample produce the same CDR3. The V and J genes are TRBV5-1 and TRBJ1-1; D may be TRBD1 (5 bases). This CDR3 comprises 12 residues. Trimming took off 4 bases at V and 5 bases at J, with 9 bases between the two ends. Looked up from germline, CDR1 is SGHRS and CDR2 is YFSETQ. In DNA form, the CDR3 reads TGCGCCAGCAGCCCCACAGGAACTGAAGCTTTCTTT. This gives the protein CASSPTGTEAFF.

The J gene is TRBJ2-3, the V gene TRBV29-1; TRBD2 matches at 8 bases. This CDR3 region has 15 residues. CDR1 is SQVTM, CDR2 ANQGSEA, per germline. Unmatched junction bases numbered 10, after V lost 6 bases and J lost 2 bases. Written as DNA, the CDR3 is TGCAGCGTCCGAGGGCCTAGCGGGTTCACAGATACGCAGTATTTT. It encodes CSVRGPSGFTDTQYF.

The chain is built from TRBV14 and TRBJ2-6; D remains ambiguous. V lost 8 bases, J lost 2 bases, and 13 bases lay in between. CDR1 and CDR2 (germline): SGHDN, FVKESK. The CDR3 runs 15 residues. The CDR3 here is CASGVLGTGANVLTF. The CDR3 bases are TGTGCCAGCGGCGTTCTGGGGACTGGGGCCAACGTCCTGACTTTC. The full variable domain, rest sourced from reference TRBV14 and TRBJ2-6, is EAGVTQFPSHSVIEKGQTVTLRCDPISGHDNLYWYRRVMGKEIKFLLHFVKESKQDESGMPNNRFLAERTGGTYSTLKVQPAELEDSGVYFCASGVLGTGANVLTFGAGSRLTVL.

The chain joins TRBV9 to TRBJ1-2, with 8 bases matching TRBD1. J was trimmed by 3 bases and V by 0 bases; bases with no gene match: 1. Germline CDR1 reads SGDLS; CDR2 reads YYNGEE. This CDR3 spans 14 amino acids. The CDR3 coding sequence is TGTGCCAGCAGCGTAGCAGGGGGCGACTATGGCTACACCTTC. Its translation: CASSVAGGDYGYTF.

The chain combines TRBV5-1 with TRBJ2-5, with TRBD1 identical over 8 bases. J was trimmed by 5 bases and V by 2 bases; bases with no gene match: 11. Germline lookup yields CDR1 SGHRS and CDR2 YFSETQ. The CDR3 runs to 16 residues. The CDR3 DNA reads TGCGCCAGCAGCTTCCTACCGACAGGGGCCGGGGAGACCCAGTACTTC. Residues: CASSFLPTGAGETQYF.

This clone was seen once. The rearrangement links TRBV5-5 to TRBJ2-6; TRBD2 agrees at 14 bases. The V gene's germline CDR1 is SGHKS and CDR2 YYEKEE (reference sequence). This CDR3 is built from 18 residues. The V gene end was trimmed by 4 bases and the J gene end by 3 bases; junction bases not matched to a gene: 6. The DNA of the CDR3 is TGTGCCAGCAGCCAGACTAGCGGGAGGGCCATTGGGGCCAACGTCCTGACTTTC. It is translated as CASSQTSGRAIGANVLTF.

A few counts support this clone. The chain uses TRBV7-9 and TRBJ2-5; D is perhaps TRBD1 or TRBD2 (5 bases each). Trimming shortened V by 1 base and J by 2 bases, and 11 bases separated the two germline ends. CDR3 size: 15 residues. The germline V gene encodes CDR1 SEHNR and CDR2 FQNEAQ (reference sequence). The DNA for the CDR3 is TGTGCCAGCAGCTTAGGGACGGGGCTGCAAGAGACCCAGTACTTC. Amino acids: CASSLGTGLQETQYF.

The chain recombines TRBV19 with TRBJ1-4, with TRBD1 matching over 7 bases. Germline loops: CDR1 LNHDA, CDR2 SQIVND (reference sequence). V shed 3 bases, J shed 4 bases, and the junction held 2 bases outside the gene matches. This CDR3 is built from 14 residues. In DNA, the CDR3 is TGTGCCAGTAGTATGGGACAGTATAATGAAAAACTGTTTTTT. The encoded protein is CASSMGQYNEKLFF.

This clone is medium-sized (0.01 to 0.1%) in the sample. The V and J genes are TRBV14 and TRBJ1-1; D is perhaps TRBD1 (5 bases). This CDR3 spans 14 amino acids. V dropped 0 bases and J dropped 11 bases, with 16 bases sitting between them. CDR1 is SGHDN, CDR2 FVKESK, per germline. CDR3 sequence: CASSQEVGAPGAFF. The DNA for the CDR3 is TGTGCCAGCAGCCAAGAAGTAGGGGCGCCGGGGGCTTTCTTT.

With regard to this clone: Other DNA sequences from this sample encode an identical CDR3 as well. The V gene is TRBV11-3, the J gene TRBJ1-3, with 9 bases lining up with TRBD1. The germline V gene encodes CDR1 SGHNT and CDR2 YENEEA. V lost 5 bases and J lost 2; bases outside the gene matches: 4. The CDR3 length is 15 residues. The CDR3 DNA sequence: TGTGCCAGCAGCCCTGGACAGGGGCCTGGAAACACCATATATTTT. It is translated as CASSPGQGPGNTIYF.

This sequence joins TRBV6-5 and TRBJ1-1; a weak D match, TRBD1 (6 bases). CDR3 size: 13 residues. Trimming left V 9 bases short and J 1 base short, with 12 bases between. Germline lookup yields CDR1 MNHEY and CDR2 SVGAGI. The CDR3 DNA follows: TGTGCCAGTGGAGGGGGGAGGAACACTGAAGCTTTCTTT. Protein product: CASGGGRNTEAFF.

The rearrangement joins TRBV7-6 to TRBJ1-5; possible D gene TRBD1, 5 bases. Trimming removed 2 bases from V and 6 bases from J, with 14 bases in between. The CDR3 is 15 amino acids. Germline lookup yields CDR1 SGHVS and CDR2 FNYEAQ. For the CDR3, the DNA is TGTGCCAGCAGCTTAAATACGGGGCCGGGTCAGCCCCAGCATTTT. Protein: CASSLNTGPGQPQHF.